One sample yielded the 8 T cell receptor beta chains listed below, sequenced in a study of tissue T cells after allogeneic stem cell transplantation. Clones were sequenced by immunoSEQ multiplex PCR, and TCRdb holds only the in-frame ones, with some missing. The sample consists of about 1,400 clones, about 54% of them appearing once. Time point described: mouse harvest day 7 after allogeneic transplant. The graft held 10^6 splenic CD5+ T cells and 10^7 T-cell-depleted bone marrow cells. Sequencing input: liver tissue. These receptors were taken from a female BALB/c mouse given C57BL/6 T cells with graft-versus-host disease after an allogeneic hematopoietic cell transplant.

A remark on this clone: Gene names are the mouse ones. The read finishes 1 residue shy of the CDR3 end, and the germline J gene is used to complete it. V is TRBV3 and J is TRBJ1-4; 7 nucleotides align to TRBD1. Looked up from germline, CDR1 is SNHLY and CDR2 is FYNGKV (reference sequence). The V and J ends lost 5 bases and 7 bases, in that order; junction bases with no gene match: 10. CDR3 length: 15 amino acids. The sequenced CDR3 bases are TGTGCCAGCAGCCCAGGGGGGAGAGAGGGCGAAAGATTATTT. Amino acid sequence: CASSPGGREGERLF. From start to end, the CDR3 is CASSPGGREGERLFF.

Note on this clone: The germline and genes are mouse ones. From the germline J gene comes the end of the CDR3, since the read stops 1 residue before it. The gene calls are TRBV13-2 and TRBJ1-1; 10 bases align to TRBD1. From germline, CDR1 is NNHNN and CDR2 SYGAGS (reference sequence). Trimming at V came to 0 bases and at J to 4 bases, leaving 6 bases not matched to a gene. The CDR3 contains 16 residues. Incomplete CDR3 DNA: TGTGCCAGCGGTGATGTGGACAGGGGGAGAGGCACAGAAGTCTTC. Translating gives CASGDVDRGRGTEVF. The whole CDR3 protein is CASGDVDRGRGTEVFF.

This clone was detected a few times. These gene names are mouse names. Read data end 1 residue before the CDR3 end; the end is taken from the germline J gene. The J gene is TRBJ2-7, the V gene TRBV22; the table's D call of TRBD1 was not tested on the DNA. TRBV22 represents a pseudogene. The CDR3 has 15 amino acids. The DNA read from the CDR3 is TGTGCCAGCAGGACGACAGGGGCCAGCTCCTATGAACAGTAC. Residues: CASRTTGASSYEQY. The CDR3 as a whole reads CASRTTGASSYEQYF.

Comment on this clone: The listed genes are named as in mouse. Read data end 1 residue before the CDR3 end; the end is taken from the germline J gene. The chain uses TRBV4 and TRBJ2-7; 9 nucleotides line up with TRBD2. Germline V gives CDR1 LGHDT, CDR2 YNNKQL (reference sequence). Trimming at V came to 5 bases and at J to 4 bases, leaving 6 bases not matched to a gene. This CDR3 region has 14 residues. The part of the CDR3 DNA that was read is TGTGCCAGCAGCGCCGGGACTGGGTTTTATGAACAGTAC. Translation gives CASSAGTGFYEQY. The entire CDR3 protein is CASSAGTGFYEQYF.

This clone was observed a handful of times. Germline and genes: mouse. Read coverage stops 1 residue before the CDR3 terminus; the germline J gene supplies the remainder. The chain uses TRBV19 and TRBJ2-7; TRBD2 matches at 8 bases. The CDR3 runs 14 residues. Germline trimming cut 2 bases from V and 6 bases from J; bases unmatched to any gene: 7. Germline CDR1 FNHDT, CDR2 SITEND (reference sequence). The sequenced CDR3 bases are TGTGCCAGCAGTATTGAGGGGGGGCGCGGTGAACAGTAC. Translated: CASSIEGGRGEQY. The CDR3 in its entirety is CASSIEGGRGEQYF.

On this clone: Gene names are mouse gene names. The read ends 1 residue early relative to the CDR3; the germline J gene fills the gap. V and J are TRBV1 and TRBJ2-7; D is possibly TRBD1 or TRBD2 (5 bases each). The CDR3 contains 12 residues. The germline CDR1 and CDR2 sequences are NSQYPW and LRSPGD (reference sequence). V lost 3 bases and J lost 4, with 7 bases in between. CDR3 amino acids: CTCSARGYEQYF. The CDR3 bases that were read are TGCACCTGCAGTGCTCGGGGGTATGAACAGTAC.

This clone occurred a few times. Gene names are mouse gene names. CDR3 amino acids: CATGTGGYEQYF. The sequenced part of the CDR3 DNA is TGTGCCACTGGGACTGGGGGTTATGAACAGTAC. The chain carries TRBV14 and TRBJ2-7; TRBD2 matches at 11 bases. Read sequence stops 1 residue before the CDR3 end, and the germline J gene provides the missing end. The germline V gene has CDR1 SGHDT and CDR2 FRDEAV. The CDR3 runs to 12 residues. V was pared by 9 bases and J by 4 bases, with 3 bases of the junction left unmatched.

Of note for this clone: The gene names given are mouse names. Read data end 1 residue before the CDR3 end; the end is taken from the germline J gene. The chain links TRBV12-2 to TRBJ1-4, with TRBD1 matching 11 bases. Germline CDR1 reads SGHLS; CDR2 reads HYDKME. The junction had 3 bases not matched to a gene; V was cut back by 4 bases and J by 0 bases. The CDR3 sequence is 16 residues long. The CDR3 sequence is CASSRDRGISNERLFF. The CDR3 bases that were read are TGTGCCAGCTCCCGGGACAGGGGGATTTCCAACGAAAGATTATTT.